Listed here are 26 T cell receptor beta chains from one sample, sequenced in a study of blood T cell repertoires in COVID-19. Here immunoSEQ multiplex PCR was the method, and the copy in TCRdb shows in-frame clones only, minus some. This sample has 150,000 to 200,000 clones, with approximately 86% found just once. The sample consisted of peripheral blood. These receptors all stem from a man between 65 and 85 years old with active or convalescent COVID-19.

The chain recombines TRBV7-8 with TRBJ2-3; 12 bases align to TRBD1. Losses at the gene ends were 1 base for V and 6 bases for J; bases not matched to a gene: 5. This CDR3 is built from 16 residues. The germline V gene has CDR1 SGHVS and CDR2 FQNEAQ. This chain's CDR3 is CASSLGGQGASDTQYF. The CDR3 bases are TGTGCCAGCAGCTTAGGGGGACAGGGGGCAAGTGATACGCAGTATTTT.

The genes are TRBV28 and TRBJ1-6, with 9 nucleotides matching TRBD1. Germline V gene data show CDR1 as MDHEN and CDR2 as SYDVKM. This CDR3 comprises 16 residues. V lost 5 bases to trimming and J lost 1 base; unmatched junction nucleotides: 3. This CDR3 is CASSGTGISYNSPLHF. In nucleotides, the CDR3 is TGTGCCAGCAGTGGGACAGGGATATCCTATAATTCACCCCTCCACTTT.

This chain uses TRBV4-3 with TRBJ1-2; D may be TRBD1 (6 bases). This CDR3 spans 14 amino acids. Looked up from germline, CDR1 is LGHNA and CDR2 is YSLEER. Trimming shortened V by 0 bases and J by 6 bases, and 11 bases separated the two germline ends. CDR3 nucleotides: TGCGCCAGCAGCCAAGAATGGCAGGGGCATGGCTACACCTTC. This gives the protein CASSQEWQGHGYTF.

The chain recombines TRBV29-1 with TRBJ1-4, with D possibly matching TRBD1 (5 bases). V was clipped by 5 bases and J by 2 bases, with 12 bases between them. Germline CDR1 reads SQVTM; CDR2 reads ANQGSEA. This CDR3 has 14 residues. CDR3 sequence reads: CSVSVGGTNEKLFF. The CDR3 bases are TGCAGCGTTAGCGTTGGGGGGACTAATGAAAAACTGTTTTTT.

J is TRBJ2-5 and V is TRBV27, with D perhaps matching TRBD1 (5 bases). V lost 1 base, J lost 2 bases, and 11 bases lay in between. CDR1 MNHEY and CDR2 SMNVEV come from the germline V gene (reference sequence). This CDR3 has 15 amino acids. The CDR3 region has the DNA TGTGCCAGCAGTTTATATCAGGGTGATCAAGAGACCCAGTACTTC. It specifies CASSLYQGDQETQYF.

V gene TRBV7-2 combines with J gene TRBJ1-2; D not certain. This CDR3 spans 14 amino acids. Trimming removed 5 bases from V and 6 bases from J, with 16 bases in between. In germline, CDR1 is SGHTA, CDR2 FQGNSA. The chain's CDR3 is CASSLELRGNGYTF. The CDR3 DNA follows: TGTGCCAGCAGCCTAGAGTTGCGGGGTAATGGCTACACCTTC.

The rearrangement links TRBV28 to TRBJ2-7, with D possibly TRBD1 on 7 matching bases. Trimming removed 7 bases at V and 5 bases at J, with 24 bases between. The CDR3 is made up of 16 amino acids. Per the germline V gene, CDR1 is MDHEN and CDR2 is SYDVKM. The CDR3 nucleotides are TGTGCCAGCAATCAGGGGGGTCTGACTACCCTTGACGAGCAGTACTTC. Translating gives CASNQGGLTTLDEQYF.

The V and J genes are TRBV9 and TRBJ2-6; TRBD2 might be the D (6 bases). Germline V CDR1 and CDR2: SGDLS, YYNGEE. The V and J ends lost 0 bases and 2 bases respectively, with 9 bases between them. CDR3 length equals 16 residues. The CDR3 bases are TGTGCCAGCAGCGTAGAACCGGGGGCTGGGGCCAACGTCCTGACTTTC. Translated, it gives CASSVEPGAGANVLTF.

The chain joins TRBV18 to TRBJ1-1; 9 bases line up with TRBD1. The CDR3 covers 16 residues. With 6 bases clipped from V and 7 bases from J, the junction kept 15 bases outside the gene matches. Germline-derived CDR1 and CDR2 are KGHSH and LQKENI. DNA of the CDR3: TGTGCCAGCTCCCTAACTGAGGTGACAGGGGGTCATGAAGCTTTCTTT. Its protein is CASSLTEVTGGHEAFF. Full variable domain (rest looked up from reference TRBV18 and TRBJ1-1): NAGVMQNPRHLVRRRGQEARLRCSPMKGHSHVYWYRQLPEEGLKFMVYLQKENIIDESGMPKERFSAEFPKEGPSILRIQQVVRGDSAAYFCASSLTEVTGGHEAFFGQGTRLTVV.

The rearrangement joins TRBV7-8 to TRBJ1-1, with unresolved D. The germline V gene has CDR1 SGHVS and CDR2 FQNEAQ. The CDR3 runs to 12 residues. The V end was cut by 5 bases, the J end by 5 bases, with 9 bases between. CDR3 protein: CASSEGWTEAFF. CDR3 DNA: TGTGCCAGCAGCGAGGGATGGACTGAAGCTTTCTTT.

The rearrangement joins TRBV24-1 to TRBJ2-5, with 10 bases identical to TRBD2. The V gene's germline CDR1 is KGHDR and CDR2 SFDVKD. The ends lost 6 bases at V and 5 bases at J; junction bases unmatched: 5. CDR3 length: 14 amino acids. The CDR3 is CATSPSGSIETQYF. CDR3 nucleotide sequence: TGTGCCACCAGTCCTAGCGGGAGTATTGAGACCCAGTACTTC.

The chain uses TRBV28 and TRBJ1-2; D gene unclear. With 10 bases removed from V and 7 bases from J, the gap between germline ends came to 19 bases. The germline V gene encodes CDR1 MDHEN and CDR2 SYDVKM. The CDR3 is made up of 13 amino acids. CDR3 bases: TGTGCCACCTATTCGGGGTCAGGTGGTGGCTACACCTTC. This translates into CATYSGSGGGYTF.

This chain joins TRBV9 and TRBJ2-7, with a possible D match to TRBD2 (5 bases). The V gene lost 0 bases and the J gene lost 4 bases, with 11 bases spanning the gap. Per germline, CDR1 SGDLS and CDR2 YYNGEE. The length of the CDR3 is 14 residues. CDR3: CASSVAGWGYEQYF. In nucleotides, the CDR3 is TGTGCCAGCAGCGTAGCGGGGTGGGGTTACGAGCAGTACTTC.

The gene calls are TRBV5-1 and TRBJ2-7; D is unclear. V was trimmed by 4 bases and J by 4 bases, leaving 24 bases between them. The CDR3 loop spans 17 amino acids. Germline loops: CDR1 SGHRS, CDR2 YFSETQ. CDR3 bases: TGCGCCAGCAGCCCTAGGCTCGGGTTTCTTTTCAGATACGAGCAGTACTTC. Protein product: CASSPRLGFLFRYEQYF.

J is TRBJ1-5 and V is TRBV2; D uncertain. The CDR3 is 14 amino acids. Trimming removed 7 bases at V and 0 bases at J, with 10 bases between. Germline CDR1 reads SNHLY; CDR2 reads FYNNEI. The CDR3 bases are TGTGCCAGCAATCCTCTTTCTAGCAATCAGCCCCAGCATTTT. Protein sequence: CASNPLSSNQPQHF.

This chain uses TRBV5-1 with TRBJ2-3; TRBD1 matches 10 bases. The CDR3 contains 15 residues. The V gene's germline CDR1 is SGHRS and CDR2 YFSETQ. Trimming at V came to 4 bases and at J to 4 bases, leaving 6 bases not matched to a gene. The CDR3, as DNA: TGCGCCAGCAGCCAGGGACAGGGGCTCCCAGATACGCAGTATTTT. Translated, it gives CASSQGQGLPDTQYF.

V is TRBV7-9 and J is TRBJ1-1; 8 nucleotides align to TRBD1. Per germline, CDR1 SEHNR and CDR2 FQNEAQ (reference sequence). With V trimmed by 4 bases and J by 1 base, 5 bases remained unmatched. The CDR3 is 15 amino acids. CDR3: CASSSRDRGNTEAFF. The CDR3 DNA is TGTGCCAGCAGCTCGCGAGACAGGGGGAACACTGAAGCTTTCTTT.

This chain links TRBV30 with TRBJ1-6; 8 nucleotides agree with TRBD1. CDR1 GTSNPN and CDR2 SVGIG come from the germline V gene (reference sequence). V was pared by 5 bases and J by 7 bases, with 7 bases of the junction left unmatched. This CDR3 region has 14 residues. The CDR3 region has the DNA TGTGCCTGGGCTCGGGGACAGGAAAATTCACCCCTCCACTTT. As protein: CAWARGQENSPLHF. The full variable domain, in which reference TRBV30 and TRBJ1-6 provide the parts outside the CDR3, is SQTIHQWPATLVQPVGSPLSLECTVEGTSNPNLYWYRQAAGRGLQLLFYSVGIGQISSEVPQNLSASRPQDRQFILSSKKLLLSDSGFYLCAWARGQENSPLHFGNGTRLTVT.

V usage is TRBV7-2 and J usage is TRBJ2-2, with D tentatively TRBD2 (5 bases). Germline V lookup: CDR1 SGHTA, CDR2 FQGNSA. V lost 5 bases and J lost 1, with 11 bases in between. The CDR3 consists of 15 residues. Written as DNA, the CDR3 is TGTGCCAGCAGCCCTCGACGGGGGAACACCGGGGAGCTGTTTTTT. It specifies CASSPRRGNTGELFF. Using reference TRBV7-2 and TRBJ2-2 for the parts outside the CDR3, the full variable domain is GAGVSQSPSNKVTEKGKDVELRCDPISGHTALYWYRQSLGQGLEFLIYFQGNSAPDKSGLPSDRFSAERTGGSVSTLTIQRTQQEDSAVYLCASSPRRGNTGELFFGEGSRLTVL.

V and J are TRBV28 and TRBJ2-6, with D possibly matching TRBD2 (6 bases). The CDR3 consists of 18 residues. Trimming took off 5 bases at V and 0 bases at J, with 17 bases between the two ends. Germline loops: CDR1 MDHEN, CDR2 SYDVKM. CDR3 region: CASSPSGDLPSGANVLTF. In DNA form, the CDR3 reads TGTGCCAGCAGTCCATCGGGAGACTTACCCTCTGGGGCCAACGTCCTGACTTTC.

DNA for the CDR3: TGTGCCTCAGGGGGAACCACCGGGGAGCTGTTTTTT. As protein: CASGGTTGELFF. The gene calls are TRBV30 and TRBJ2-2; TRBD1 aligns across 7 bases. V lost 7 bases to trimming and J lost 4 bases; unmatched junction nucleotides: 3. This CDR3 spans 12 amino acids. CDR1 is GTSNPN, CDR2 SVGIG, per germline (reference sequence).

The rearrangement joins TRBV6-7 to TRBJ2-1; 11 nucleotides line up with TRBD2. TRBV6-7 is sorted into the ORF group, with uncertain function. The junction had 24 bases not matched to a gene; V was cut back by 0 bases and J by 8 bases. The CDR3 runs to 22 residues. Here the CDR3 reads CASSYSRQAPASGRPGSYEQFF. The CDR3 DNA follows: TGTGCCAGCAGTTACTCGAGGCAGGCTCCGGCTAGCGGGAGGCCAGGGAGCTATGAGCAGTTCTTC.

This chain links TRBV7-9 with TRBJ2-2; 11 nucleotides agree with TRBD2. Germline assignment: CDR1 SEHNR and CDR2 FQNEAQ (reference sequence). CDR3 length: 17 amino acids. The J segment lost 1 base and the V segment lost 4 bases, leaving 5 bases of the junction unmatched. In nucleotides, the CDR3 is TGTGCCAGCAGCTGGGCTAGCGGGGGGATGAACACCGGGGAGCTGTTTTTT. As protein: CASSWASGGMNTGELFF. Full variable domain (rest looked up from reference TRBV7-9 and TRBJ2-2): DTGVSQNPRHKITKRGQNVTFRCDPISEHNRLYWYRQTLGQGPEFLTYFQNEAQLEKSRLLSDRFSAERPKGSFSTLEIQRTEQGDSAMYLCASSWASGGMNTGELFFGEGSRLTVL.

The table lists this clone with a count of one. V is TRBV6-5 and J is TRBJ2-5; D possibly corresponds to TRBD1 (5 bases). The CDR3 is 14 residues long. CDR1 MNHEY and CDR2 SVGAGI come from the germline V gene. The ends were cut back, 2 bases at V and 2 bases at J, with 9 bases in the middle. Here the CDR3 DNA reads TGTGCCAGCAGTTACGGGGCTGCGCAAGAGACCCAGTACTTC. This sequence encodes CASSYGAAQETQYF.

The chain uses TRBV7-6 and TRBJ1-2, with 8 positions matching TRBD1. The germline V gene has CDR1 SGHVS and CDR2 FNYEAQ. Unmatched junction bases numbered 3, after V lost 1 base and J lost 2 bases. This CDR3 contains 15 residues. CDR3 sequence (DNA): TGTGCCAGCAGCTTAGGGACAGGGACGAACTATGGCTACACCTTC. It codes for CASSLGTGTNYGYTF. The full variable domain, rest sourced from reference TRBV7-6 and TRBJ1-2, is GAGVSQSPRYKVTKRGQDVALRCDPISGHVSLYWYRQALGQGPEFLTYFNYEAQQDKSGLPNDRFSAERPEGSISTLTIQRTEQRDSAMYRCASSLGTGTNYGYTFGSGTRLTVV.

The J gene is TRBJ1-6, the V gene TRBV12-2; the table gives TRBD1 as D, unverified against the DNA. TRBV12-2 is reported as a pseudogene. The CDR3 is made up of 16 amino acids. DNA of the CDR3: TGTGCAAGTCGCTTTTGGACAGGGCCGGATAATTCACCCCTCCACTTT. Its translation is CASRFWTGPDNSPLHF.